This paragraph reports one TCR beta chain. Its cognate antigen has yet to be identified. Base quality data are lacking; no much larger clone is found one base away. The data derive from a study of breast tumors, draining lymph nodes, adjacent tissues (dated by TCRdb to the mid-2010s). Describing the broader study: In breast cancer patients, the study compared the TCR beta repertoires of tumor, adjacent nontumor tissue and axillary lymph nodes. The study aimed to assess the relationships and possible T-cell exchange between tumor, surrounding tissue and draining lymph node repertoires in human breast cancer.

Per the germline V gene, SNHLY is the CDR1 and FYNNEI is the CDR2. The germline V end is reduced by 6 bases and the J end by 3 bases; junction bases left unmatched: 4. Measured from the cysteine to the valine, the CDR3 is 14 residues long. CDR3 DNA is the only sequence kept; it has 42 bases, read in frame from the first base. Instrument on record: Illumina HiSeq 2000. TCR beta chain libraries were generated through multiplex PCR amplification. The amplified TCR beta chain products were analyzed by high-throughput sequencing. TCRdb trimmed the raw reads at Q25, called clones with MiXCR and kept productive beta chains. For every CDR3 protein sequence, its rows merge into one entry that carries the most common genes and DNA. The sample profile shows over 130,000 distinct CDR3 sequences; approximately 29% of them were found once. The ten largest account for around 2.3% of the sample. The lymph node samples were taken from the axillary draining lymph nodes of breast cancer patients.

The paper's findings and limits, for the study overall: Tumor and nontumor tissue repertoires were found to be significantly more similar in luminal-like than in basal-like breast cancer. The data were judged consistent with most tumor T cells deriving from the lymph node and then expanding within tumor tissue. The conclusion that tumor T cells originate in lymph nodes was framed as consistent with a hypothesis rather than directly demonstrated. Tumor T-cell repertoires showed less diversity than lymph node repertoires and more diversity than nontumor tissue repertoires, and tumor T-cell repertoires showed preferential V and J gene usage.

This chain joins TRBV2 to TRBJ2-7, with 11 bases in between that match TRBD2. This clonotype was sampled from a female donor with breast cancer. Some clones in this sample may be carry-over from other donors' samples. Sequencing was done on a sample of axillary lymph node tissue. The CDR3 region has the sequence CASRVAGGLYEQYV. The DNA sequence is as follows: TGTGCCAGCAGGGTAGCGGGGGGGCTCTACGAGCAGTACGTC.